The 5 T cell receptor beta chains presented below share a single source sample, sequenced in a study of T cells after yellow fever vaccination. In TCRdb, the 5' RACE reads were re-called with MiXCR into one record per CDR3 protein. In the table there are 55,000 or so distinct CDR3 sequences, 6.5% to 8% of which are singletons. The sample was CD8+ T cells not binding an NS4B(214-222) dextramer, sorted from PBMCs, taken approximately 47 days after the first yellow fever vaccination. The source is a man between 18 and 29 years old who received the YFV17D yellow fever vaccine.

Only a few counts were recorded for this clonotype. The rearrangement uses TRBV27 and TRBJ1-2; D remains unclear. Germline CDR1 is MNHEY and CDR2 is SMNVEV (reference sequence). The CDR3 spans 13 residues. Trimming stripped 5 bases from V and 5 bases from J, with 12 bases between. CDR3 loop: CASSTPTGYGYTF. CDR3 sequence (DNA): TGTGCCAGCAGTACGCCGACGGGGTATGGCTACACCTTC.

The J gene is TRBJ2-3, the V gene TRBV7-8, with 8 positions matching TRBD2. J gave up 4 bases and V 0 bases, and 6 bases lay outside the gene matches. Germline CDR1 and CDR2: SGHVS and FQNEAQ. The CDR3 spans 16 residues. CDR3 amino acids: CASSLAAGGPPDTQYF. The CDR3 bases are TGTGCCAGCAGCTTAGCTGCGGGGGGCCCCCCAGATACGCAGTATTTT.

This clonotype was seen repeatedly, ten times or more. V is TRBV19 and J is TRBJ2-7, with TRBD1 matching over 7 bases. The CDR3 spans 13 residues. V trimming: 11 bases; J trimming: 3 bases; junction bases outside the gene matches: 10. The germline V gene encodes CDR1 LNHDA and CDR2 SQIVND (reference sequence). The CDR3 nucleotides read TGTGCCTCTTCGACAGGGTCCCTCTACGAGCAGTACTTC. It is translated as CASSTGSLYEQYF.

V usage is TRBV4-3 and J usage is TRBJ2-5; TRBD2 matches at 9 bases. The J segment lost 5 bases and the V segment lost 0 bases, leaving 7 bases of the junction unmatched. Looked up from germline, CDR1 is LGHNA and CDR2 is YSLEER. The CDR3 sequence is 16 residues long. CDR3 coding DNA: TGCGCCAGCAGCCAAGACCTGCGGGGGGGCAGGGAGACCCAGTACTTC. Translation gives CASSQDLRGGRETQYF.

The table lists this clonotype with many counts. V is TRBV5-1 and J is TRBJ2-7; D gene unclear. Germline CDR1 and CDR2: SGHRS and YFSETQ. The CDR3 totals 13 residues. Between the trimmed V and J ends, which lost 2 bases and 5 bases, there was a span of 11 bases. The CDR3 DNA reads as TGCGCCAGCAGCTTTCGTGGGTGGGACGAGCAGTACTTC. It translates to CASSFRGWDEQYF.